The sequence of this T cell receptor beta chain was determined in a study of tissue T cells after allogeneic stem cell transplantation. General study results and limits: Few T cell clones were shared across patients, but motif clusters showed tissue-specific shared signatures. Only a limited share of tissue TCRs appeared in blood or spleen. Anatomically similar tissues had similar TCR repertoires within each patient.

To note about this clone: The antigen is undetermined. Genes and germline are mouse. The read gets to within 1 residue of the CDR3 end, and the germline J gene fills in the rest.

TCRdb's table, derived via immunoSEQ multiplex PCR, lists solely in-frame clones and lacks some. The table includes just over 20,000 clones, 69% detected once. CDR1 is GKSSPN, CDR2 SITVG, per germline. CDR3 size: 13 residues. V dropped 4 bases and J dropped 0; count of bases not matched to a gene: 2. V gene TRBV31 combines with J gene TRBJ1-2, with 7 nucleotides matching TRBD1. The material sequenced was blood. The sequence was obtained from a female BALB/c mouse in good health. As its MHC haplotype, the strain has H2-d. CDR3 protein: CAWTGGSNSDYTF. The DNA read from the CDR3 is TGTGCCTGGACAGGGGGTTCAAACTCCGACTACACC.